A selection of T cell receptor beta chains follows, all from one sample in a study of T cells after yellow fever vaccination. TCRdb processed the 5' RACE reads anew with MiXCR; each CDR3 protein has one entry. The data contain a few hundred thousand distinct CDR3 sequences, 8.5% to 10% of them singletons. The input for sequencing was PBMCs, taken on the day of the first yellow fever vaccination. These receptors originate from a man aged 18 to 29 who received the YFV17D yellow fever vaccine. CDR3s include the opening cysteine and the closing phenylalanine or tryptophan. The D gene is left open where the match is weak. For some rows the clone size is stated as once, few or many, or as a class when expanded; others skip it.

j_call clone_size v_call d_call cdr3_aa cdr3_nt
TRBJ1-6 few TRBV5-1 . CASSLARGWNSPLHF TGCGCCAGCAGCTTGGCAAGGGGTTGGAATTCACCCCTCCACTTT
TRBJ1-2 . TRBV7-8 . CASSAYPWGSNYGYTF TGTGCCAGCAGCGCCTACCCCTGGGGGTCCAACTATGGCTACACCTTC
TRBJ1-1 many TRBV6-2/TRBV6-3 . CASRLQQNTEAFF TGTGCCAGCAGATTACAACAGAACACTGAAGCTTTCTTT
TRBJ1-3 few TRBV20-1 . CSAVRISGNTIYF TGCAGTGCTGTGAGGATCTCTGGAAACACCATATATTTT
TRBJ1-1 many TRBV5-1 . CASSWTTANTEAFF TGCGCCAGCAGCTGGACGACTGCGAACACTGAAGCTTTCTTT
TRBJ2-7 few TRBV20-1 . CSARAPGAEQYF TGCAGTGCCAGGGCTCCGGGGGCCGAGCAGTACTTC
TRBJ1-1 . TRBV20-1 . CSARESRGNTEAFF TGCAGTGCTAGAGAGAGCAGGGGGAACACTGAAGCTTTCTTT
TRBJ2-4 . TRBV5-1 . CASSLGHSGVAKNIQYF TGCGCCAGCAGCTTGGGGCACAGTGGGGTTGCCAAAAACATTCAGTACTTC
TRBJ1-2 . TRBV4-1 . CASSQALNYGYTF TGCGCCAGCAGCCAAGCACTTAACTATGGCTACACCTTC
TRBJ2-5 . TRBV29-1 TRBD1 CSDESQGAGETQYF TGCAGCGACGAGTCACAGGGGGCGGGAGAGACCCAGTACTTC
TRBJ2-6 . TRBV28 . CACRVSGANVLTF TGTGCCTGCCGAGTCTCTGGGGCCAACGTCCTGACTTTC
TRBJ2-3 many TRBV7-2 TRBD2 CASSSRGGAGTDTQYF TGTGCCAGCAGCTCCCGCGGGGGGGCGGGCACAGATACGCAGTATTTT
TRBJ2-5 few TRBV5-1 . CASSLGTAEETQYF TGCGCCAGCAGCTTGGGGACAGCTGAAGAGACCCAGTACTTC
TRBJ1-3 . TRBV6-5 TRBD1 CASSSGTGGHFSGNTIYF TGTGCCAGCAGTTCCGGGACAGGGGGTCATTTTTCTGGAAACACCATATATTTT
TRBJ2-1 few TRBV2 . CAISPRKSWGDPYNEQFF TGTGCCATCAGTCCACGGAAATCGTGGGGGGATCCCTACAATGAGCAGTTCTTC
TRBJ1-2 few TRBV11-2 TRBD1 CASSPRPGTGGDNYGYTF TGTGCCAGCAGCCCCCGTCCCGGGACAGGGGGCGATAACTATGGCTACACCTTC
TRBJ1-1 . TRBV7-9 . CASSSLRGNTEAFF TGTGCCAGCAGCAGTCTAAGGGGGAACACTGAAGCTTTCTTT
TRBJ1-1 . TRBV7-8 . CASSLERISFF TGTGCCAGCAGCTTAGAACGGATTTCTTTCTTT
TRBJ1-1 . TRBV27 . CASSSPTGAMDTEAFF TGTGCCAGCAGTTCCCCCACGGGTGCTATGGACACTGAAGCTTTCTTT
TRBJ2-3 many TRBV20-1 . CSARVGGGSSTDTQYF TGCAGTGCTAGAGTAGGTGGCGGTTCTAGCACAGATACGCAGTATTTT